The source of this TCR beta chain is a study of shared clonotypes between healthy human individuals. V lost 5 bases, J lost 1 base, and 21 bases lay in between. Germline assignment: CDR1 MDHEN and CDR2 SYDVKM. There are 17 residues in the CDR3. This was a deep-level run. Researchers divided each subset's genomic DNA evenly across several immunoSEQ plates. TCRdb's table, derived via immunoSEQ multiplex PCR, lists solely in-frame clones and lacks some. The sample has under 85,000 clones, 60% to 80% seen once. As to this clone: The antigen remains unidentified.

Study-wide findings and caveats: For sorted subsets, rarefaction showed incomplete sequencing despite large depth.

The TCR comes from a man in his thirties or forties in good health. The rearrangement joins TRBV28 to TRBJ2-7; TRBD2 is a possible D gene (5 bases). Sequences were obtained from memory CD8+ T cells sorted from blood. The subset: CD45RO+ cells pooled with CCR7-negative TemRA cells. CDR3 DNA: TGTGCCAGCAGTCTTAATCCGACGGGGTCCTCTTCCTACGAGCAGTACTTC. Protein sequence: CASSLNPTGSSSYEQYF.